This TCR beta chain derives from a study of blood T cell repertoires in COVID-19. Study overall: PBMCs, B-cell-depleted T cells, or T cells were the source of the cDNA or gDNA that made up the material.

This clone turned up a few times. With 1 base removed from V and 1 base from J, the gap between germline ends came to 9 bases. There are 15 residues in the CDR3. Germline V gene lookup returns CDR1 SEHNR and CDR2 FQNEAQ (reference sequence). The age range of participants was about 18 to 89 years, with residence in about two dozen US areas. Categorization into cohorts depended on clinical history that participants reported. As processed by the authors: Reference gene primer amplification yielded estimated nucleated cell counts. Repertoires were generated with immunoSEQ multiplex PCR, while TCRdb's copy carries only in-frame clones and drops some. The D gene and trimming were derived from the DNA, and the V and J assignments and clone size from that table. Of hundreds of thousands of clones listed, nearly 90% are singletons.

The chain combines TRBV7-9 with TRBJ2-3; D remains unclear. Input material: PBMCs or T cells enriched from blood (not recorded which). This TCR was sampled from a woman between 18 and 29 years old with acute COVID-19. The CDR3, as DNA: TGTGCCAGCAGCTTAGGCGCGGTGGGCACAGATACGCAGTATTTT. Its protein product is CASSLGAVGTDTQYF.